This T cell receptor (beta chain) was profiled in a study of control samples from healthy donors and cancer patients. Only in-frame clones appear in the TCRdb table, and some are missing; sequencing was by immunoSEQ multiplex PCR. The repertoire has about 130,000 clones, approximately 90% of them found once; the top ten carry roughly 9.4%. Per germline, CDR1 MNHEY and CDR2 SVGAGI. V was cut by 8 bases and J by 6 bases, with 16 bases left in between. The CDR3 has 13 amino acids. This clone was detected only once. The sequenced sample consisted of blood. The TCR comes from a man aged 18 to 29 in good health. The gene calls are TRBV6-5 and TRBJ1-1; D unclear. The CDR3 DNA sequence: TGTGCCAGCCAGTGGAACCCTGGGGCTGAAGCTTTCTTT. Its translation: CASQWNPGAEAFF.